The entry below describes one TCR beta chain. Its antigen remains unknown. Germline V gene lookup returns CDR1 SGHVS and CDR2 FNYEAQ. The CDR3 spans 16 residues. Losses at the gene ends were 5 bases for V and 10 bases for J; bases not matched to a gene: 14. For unsorted PBMC, about 290 ng DNA per replicate equaled tens of thousands of T cell genomes. Sequencing used immunoSEQ multiplex PCR; TCRdb keeps in-frame clones, though not all of them. The sample contains about 480,000 clones, 75% to 80% of which appear only once. This record comes from a study of shared clonotypes between healthy human individuals. Study-wide results and caveats: Limitation of the genetic and exposure-history diversity represented came from the few donors.

Sequencing was done on a sample of PBMCs. This receptor was taken from a middle-aged woman in good health. Some clones in this sample may be carry-over from other donors' samples. V usage is TRBV7-6 and J usage is TRBJ1-1; 12 nucleotides match TRBD1. The CDR3: CASSLGQGAGASSAFF. As DNA, the CDR3 is TGTGCCAGCAGCCTGGGACAGGGGGCTGGAGCCTCCTCAGCTTTCTTT.